Listed here are 9 T cell receptor beta chains from one sample, sequenced in a study of blood T cell repertoires in COVID-19. TCRdb's table, derived via immunoSEQ multiplex PCR, lists solely in-frame clones and lacks some. The data contain 200,000 to 250,000 clones, roughly 90% of them seen just once; the ten biggest clones take up 0.65% to 0.85%. The sequencing input was peripheral blood. The receptors here all came from a man aged 55 to 70 with COVID-19, enrolled during active disease.

Only one count was recorded for this clone. The rearrangement links TRBV19 to TRBJ2-7; possibly TRBD1 for D (5 bases). Germline CDR1 reads LNHDA; CDR2 reads SQIVND (reference sequence). The CDR3 is 15 residues long. V shed 2 bases and J shed 3 bases, with 14 bases lying between them. CDR3 loop: CASSISTAYNYEQYF. Here the CDR3 DNA reads TGTGCCAGTAGTATATCGACAGCATACAACTACGAGCAGTACTTC.

The gene calls are TRBV3-1 (or the pseudogene TRBV3-2) and TRBJ1-1; D is ambiguous. The germline gives CDR1 LGHDT, CDR2 YNNKEL (reference sequence). Trimming stripped 4 bases from V and 11 bases from J, with 17 bases between. CDR3 length equals 13 residues. The CDR3 DNA sequence: TGTGCCAGCAGCCTAGTTGACTCCAATCGGGCTTTCTTT. Protein sequence: CASSLVDSNRAFF.

This clone was seen a handful of times. This sequence joins TRBV2 and TRBJ1-3, with D maybe TRBD1 (5 bases). Germline CDR1 is SNHLY and CDR2 is FYNNEI. The CDR3 covers 17 residues. V was pared by 2 bases and J by 3 bases, with 17 bases between. This CDR3 reads CASSETGGFNHGNTIYF. The DNA of the CDR3 is TGTGCCAGCAGTGAAACGGGGGGGTTTAATCATGGAAACACCATATATTTT.

V usage is TRBV27 and J usage is TRBJ2-3, with 11 bases aligning to TRBD2. The germline V gene has CDR1 MNHEY and CDR2 SMNVEV (reference sequence). The V gene end was trimmed by 4 bases and the J gene end by 0 bases; junction bases not matched to a gene: 3. This CDR3 contains 16 residues. The CDR3 loop reads CASSSSGGSSTDTQYF. DNA of the CDR3: TGTGCCAGCAGTTCTAGCGGGGGGTCTAGCACAGATACGCAGTATTTT.

The chain has TRBV7-2 and TRBJ2-1, with TRBD2 identical over 12 bases. V shed 1 base, J shed 9 bases, and the junction held 10 bases outside the gene matches. Germline CDR1 SGHTA, CDR2 FQGNSA. This CDR3 has 17 residues. The CDR3 coding sequence is TGTGCCAGCAGCTTAGGGAGACTAGCGGGAGTTTTAAGTGAGCAGTTCTTC. Translating it yields CASSLGRLAGVLSEQFF.

The CDR3: CASSYEDTELYEQYF. CDR3 DNA sequence: TGTGCCAGCAGCTACGAGGACACGGAGTTGTACGAGCAGTACTTC. This chain connects TRBV5-8 to TRBJ2-7; perhaps TRBD1 as D (5 bases). This CDR3 is built from 15 residues. Germline loops: CDR1 SGHTS, CDR2 YDEGEE. V lost 3 bases, J lost 4 bases, and 17 bases lay in between. Full variable domain (remainder filled in from reference TRBV5-8 and TRBJ2-7): EAGVTQSPTHLIKTRGQQATLRCSPISGHTSVYWYQQALGLGLQFLLWYDEGEERNRGNFPPRFSGRQFPNYSSELNVNALELEDSALYLCASSYEDTELYEQYFGPGTRLTVT.

The chain links TRBV11-2 to TRBJ1-3, with D perhaps matching TRBD1 (5 bases). V lost 0 bases to trimming and J lost 0 bases, with 9 bases between them. Germline V lookup: CDR1 SGHAT, CDR2 FQNNGV. The CDR3 loop spans 16 amino acids. Here the CDR3 reads CASSLETGPSGNTIYF. The CDR3 DNA sequence: TGTGCCAGCAGCTTAGAAACAGGTCCCTCTGGAAACACCATATATTTT.

This rearrangement joins TRBV28 to TRBJ1-1; D is unresolved. The CDR3 consists of 13 residues. The ends were cut back, 3 bases at V and 6 bases at J, with 11 bases in the middle. Germline V gives CDR1 MDHEN, CDR2 SYDVKM. Here the CDR3 reads CASSLMGRPEAFF. In DNA form, the CDR3 reads TGTGCCAGCAGTTTGATGGGGAGGCCTGAAGCTTTCTTT.

V is TRBV2 and J is TRBJ1-3; D is possibly TRBD1 (6 bases). CDR3 length: 15 residues. The V end lost 6 bases, the J end lost 7 bases, and 19 bases lay between the germline ends. Germline CDR1 SNHLY, CDR2 FYNNEI. The CDR3 loop reads CASRGAGLPGNTIYF. CDR3 bases: TGTGCCAGCAGGGGGGCAGGACTCCCCGGGAACACCATATATTTT.